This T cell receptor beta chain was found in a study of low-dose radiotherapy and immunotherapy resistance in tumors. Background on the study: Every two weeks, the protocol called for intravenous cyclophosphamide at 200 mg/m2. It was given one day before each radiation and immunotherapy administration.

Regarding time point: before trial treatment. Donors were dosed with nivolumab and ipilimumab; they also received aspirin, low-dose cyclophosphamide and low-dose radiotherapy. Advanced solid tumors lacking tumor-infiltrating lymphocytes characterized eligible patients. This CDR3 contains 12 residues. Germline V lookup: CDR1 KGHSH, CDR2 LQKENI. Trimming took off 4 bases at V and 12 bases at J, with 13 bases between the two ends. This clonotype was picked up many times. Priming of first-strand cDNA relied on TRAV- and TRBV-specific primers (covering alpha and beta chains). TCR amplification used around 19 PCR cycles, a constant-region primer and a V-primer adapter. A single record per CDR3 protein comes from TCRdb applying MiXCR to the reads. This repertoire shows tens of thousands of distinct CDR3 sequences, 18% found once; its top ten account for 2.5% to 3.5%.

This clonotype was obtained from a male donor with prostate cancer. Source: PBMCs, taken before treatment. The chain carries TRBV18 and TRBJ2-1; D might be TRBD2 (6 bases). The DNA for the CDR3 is TGTGCCAGCTCACAATCCGGAGGGTCGCAGTTCTTC. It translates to CASSQSGGSQFF.